These 6 T cell receptor beta chains were sequenced from one sample in a study of CD8+ T cells in alopecia areata. RNA, once extracted, was reverse transcribed into cDNA for use as the sequencing template. Only in-frame clones appear in the TCRdb table, and some are missing; sequencing was by immunoSEQ multiplex PCR. In the table there are 200,000 to 250,000 clones, around 62% of which are singletons. The source material was CD4+ T cells sorted from blood, sampled at week 0. These receptors were taken from a human donor with alopecia areata.

The chain couples TRBV6-6 to TRBJ1-6, with a possible D match to TRBD1 (5 bases). The CDR3 consists of 13 residues. The germline CDR1 and CDR2 sequences are MNHNY and SVGAGI (reference sequence). V was pared by 2 bases and J by 9 bases, with 8 bases between. The CDR3 bases are TGTGCCAGCAGTTACGGGCAGGGTTCACCCCTCCACTTT. Translation: CASSYGQGSPLHF.

As for this clone: This specimen includes other DNA sequences encoding the same CDR3. The chain is built from TRBV30 and TRBJ1-1; no clear D gene. Trimming removed 0 bases at V and 1 base at J, with 6 bases between. The CDR3 length is 13 residues. The germline V gene has CDR1 GTSNPN and CDR2 SVGIG (reference sequence). This CDR3 is CAWSVGSNTEAFF. The DNA of the CDR3 is TGTGCCTGGAGTGTAGGGTCGAACACTGAAGCTTTCTTT.

V gene TRBV12-5 combines with J gene TRBJ2-1; no reliable D call. The V and J ends lost 3 bases and 7 bases respectively, with 4 bases between them. The CDR3 contains 11 residues. Per the germline V gene, CDR1 is LGHNT and CDR2 is FRNRAP. The CDR3 nucleotides read TGTGCTAGTGGTTTCTCGAATGAGCAGTTCTTC. This codes for CASGFSNEQFF.

V usage is TRBV30 and J usage is TRBJ2-2; TRBD2 matches at 14 bases. The CDR3 is 15 amino acids. Germline V lookup: CDR1 GTSNPN, CDR2 SVGIG (reference sequence). Losses at the gene ends were 5 bases for V and 6 bases for J; bases not matched to a gene: 5. The DNA for the CDR3 is TGTGCCTGGTCTGCGGGACTAGCGGGAGCCGGGGAGCTGTTTTTT. Translation gives CAWSAGLAGAGELFF.

This chain connects TRBV29-1 to TRBJ2-7; 11 nucleotides align to TRBD2. The CDR3 length is 14 residues. V was clipped by 6 bases and J by 6 bases; unmatched bases: 10. Germline values: CDR1 SQVTM, CDR2 ANQGSEA. CDR3 protein: CSVLLGLAASEQYF. The CDR3 DNA sequence: TGCAGCGTGCTGCTGGGACTAGCGGCTTCCGAGCAGTACTTC.

This chain connects TRBV19 to TRBJ2-5; D possibly matches TRBD1 or TRBD2 (6 bases each). The germline gives CDR1 LNHDA, CDR2 SQIVND (reference sequence). The germline V and J ends were trimmed by 7 bases and 5 bases, with 17 bases remaining between them. The CDR3 is 14 amino acids. DNA of the CDR3: TGTGCCAGTACCTCCTCTCAGGGGAGGGAGACCCAGTACTTC. Translation gives CASTSSQGRETQYF.